The 15 T cell receptor beta chains listed next were all sequenced from one sample in a study of graft-versus-host responses after intestinal transplantation. Sequencing used immunoSEQ multiplex PCR; TCRdb keeps in-frame clones, though not all of them. The table shows 60,000 to 65,000 clones, with under 90% occurring only once. Lamina propria and intraepithelial lymphocytes were released by processing graft tissue. The sequencing here drew on ileum tissue, taken about 350 days after transplant. These receptors all come from a human patient who received an intestinal transplant, so some T cells may come from the graft donor.

The chain recombines TRBV19 with TRBJ2-7, with a possible D match to TRBD1 (6 bases). V was pared by 5 bases and J by 7 bases, with 12 bases between. This CDR3 is 12 amino acids long. Germline V CDR1 and CDR2: LNHDA, SQIVND (reference sequence). The CDR3 coding sequence is TGTGCCAGTAGTCAGGGGAACTTGGAGCAGTACTTC. This translates into CASSQGNLEQYF.

As DNA, the CDR3 is TGTGCCAGCAGCACCCCCCGGCCCGGCTATGGCTACACCTTC. Amino acid sequence: CASSTPRPGYGYTF. The V and J genes are TRBV13 and TRBJ1-2; no definite D call. Germline values: CDR1 PRHDT, CDR2 FYEKMQ (reference sequence). The CDR3 runs 14 residues. V lost 5 bases, J lost 4 bases, and 14 bases lay in between.

This clone was detected once. The rearrangement joins TRBV7-9 to TRBJ2-5; 8 bases match TRBD1. Germline assignment: CDR1 SEHNR and CDR2 FQNEAQ (reference sequence). V was clipped by 5 bases and J by 3 bases; unmatched bases: 5. The CDR3 totals 14 residues. This CDR3 is CASSIPDREETQYF. The DNA for the CDR3 is TGTGCCAGCAGCATCCCGGACAGGGAAGAGACCCAGTACTTC.

This clone was counted only a few times. The chain couples TRBV6-5 to TRBJ2-7; D uncertain. Germline V gene data show CDR1 as MNHEY and CDR2 as SVGAGI. CDR3 size: 11 residues. Trimming shortened V by 5 bases and J by 4 bases, and 6 bases separated the two germline ends. The DNA of the CDR3 is TGTGCCAGCAGTGCTAAATACGAGCAGTACTTC. The encoded protein is CASSAKYEQYF.

The chain carries TRBV28 and TRBJ2-7; 14 bases are a match to TRBD2. After removal of 5 bases from V and 5 bases from J, the junction contained 5 bases not matched to a gene. Germline loops: CDR1 MDHEN, CDR2 SYDVKM. The CDR3 is 15 residues long. The CDR3 spells CASSETSGRAHEQYF. The CDR3, as DNA: TGTGCCAGCAGTGAGACTAGCGGGAGGGCCCACGAGCAGTACTTC.

The rearrangement joins TRBV7-8 to TRBJ2-2, with D hard to call. Germline values: CDR1 SGHVS, CDR2 FQNEAQ. Trimming stripped 1 base from V and 0 bases from J, with 9 bases between. The CDR3 extends over 16 amino acids. CDR3 DNA sequence: TGTGCCAGCAGCTTAGTCGGCTTACCGAACACCGGGGAGCTGTTTTTT. Its protein is CASSLVGLPNTGELFF.

The chain combines TRBV4-1 with TRBJ2-1; 9 bases fit TRBD1. The junction had 6 bases not matched to a gene; V was cut back by 0 bases and J by 9 bases. The length of the CDR3 is 15 residues. CDR1 MGHRA and CDR2 YSYEKL come from the germline V gene. CDR3 bases: TGCGCCAGCAGCCAAGAGCCACAGGGGGCGGGTGAGCAGTTCTTC. Translation gives CASSQEPQGAGEQFF.

CDR3 protein: CASSAAGTEAFF. The CDR3, as DNA: TGTGCCAGCAGCGCGGCGGGTACTGAAGCTTTCTTT. The V gene is TRBV9, the J gene TRBJ1-1; D unclear. Germline assignment: CDR1 SGDLS and CDR2 YYNGEE. This CDR3 comprises 12 residues. V was trimmed by 3 bases and J by 5 bases, leaving 8 bases between them.

V gene TRBV7-6 combines with J gene TRBJ2-3; no clear D. The germline gives CDR1 SGHVS, CDR2 FNYEAQ. Trimming left V 1 base short and J 2 bases short, with 13 bases between. The CDR3 covers 16 residues. CDR3 coding DNA: TGTGCCAGCAGCTTAGGGCCGACATTCCCCACAGATACGCAGTATTTT. Its protein is CASSLGPTFPTDTQYF.

The chain is built from TRBV27 and TRBJ2-7; no reliable D call. With 0 bases removed from V and 2 bases from J, the gap between germline ends came to 14 bases. Germline CDR1 and CDR2: MNHEY and SMNVEV (reference sequence). The CDR3 contains 16 residues. The CDR3 loop reads CASSLSVGQVTYEQYF. CDR3 DNA sequence: TGTGCCAGCAGTTTATCAGTAGGGCAGGTAACCTACGAGCAGTACTTC.

This chain connects TRBV18 to TRBJ2-1; TRBD2 matches 8 bases. The germline V gene encodes CDR1 KGHSH and CDR2 LQKENI. The J segment lost 4 bases and the V segment lost 6 bases, leaving 5 bases of the junction unmatched. This CDR3 is 14 amino acids long. Written as DNA, the CDR3 is TGTGCCAGCTCCCTCAGCGGGGGTTACAATGAGCAGTTCTTC. This encodes CASSLSGGYNEQFF.

The rearrangement joins TRBV28 to TRBJ2-1, with a possible D match to TRBD2 (6 bases). CDR3 length equals 15 residues. Germline CDR1 is MDHEN and CDR2 is SYDVKM. V lost 7 bases, J lost 0 bases, and 13 bases lay in between. The CDR3 sequence is CASKRRGNSYNEQFF. CDR3 nucleotide sequence: TGTGCCAGCAAACGGCGGGGAAACTCCTACAATGAGCAGTTCTTC. Using reference TRBV28 and TRBJ2-1 for the parts outside the CDR3, the full variable domain is DVKVTQSSRYLVKRTGEKVFLECVQDMDHENMFWYRQDPGLGLRLIYFSYDVKMKEKGDIPEGYSVSREKKERFSLILESASTNQTSMYLCASKRRGNSYNEQFFGPGTRLTVL.

The chain employs TRBV19 and TRBJ1-5; D remains unclear. Trimming removed 5 bases from V and 4 bases from J, with 6 bases in between. Germline V gene lookup returns CDR1 LNHDA and CDR2 SQIVND (reference sequence). There are 12 residues in the CDR3. The CDR3: CASSSVNQPQHF. CDR3 coding DNA: TGTGCCAGTAGTTCAGTGAATCAGCCCCAGCATTTT.

A single count supports this clone. The genes are TRBV4-1 and TRBJ2-1; D is unclear. Per germline, CDR1 MGHRA and CDR2 YSYEKL. The CDR3 is 12 amino acids. V lost 1 base and J 5 bases, leaving 3 bases between the germline ends. DNA for the CDR3: TGCGCCAGCAGCCAAGTCGACAATGAGCAGTTCTTC. Amino acid sequence: CASSQVDNEQFF.

The chain couples TRBV6-1 to TRBJ2-3; 7 positions match TRBD1. V shed 6 bases and J 1 base; nucleotides not matched to a gene: 1. The CDR3 consists of 13 residues. CDR1 MNHNS and CDR2 SASEGT come from the germline V gene. CDR3 sequence: CASSGQGTDTQYF. The DNA of the CDR3 is TGTGCCAGCAGCGGACAGGGCACAGATACGCAGTATTTT.